Shown below are 7 T cell receptor beta chains from a single sample sequenced in a study of blood T cell repertoires in COVID-19. Clones were read by immunoSEQ multiplex PCR, and TCRdb kept only the in-frame ones, dropping some. This table holds 150,000 to 200,000 clones, around 83% found once. The sequenced material came from peripheral blood. These receptors originate from a woman aged 25 to 45 with active or convalescent COVID-19.

This rearrangement joins TRBV29-1 to TRBJ1-5; 9 nucleotides agree with TRBD1. There are 13 residues in the CDR3. Germline loops: CDR1 SQVTM, CDR2 ANQGSEA. In DNA form, the CDR3 reads TGCAGTCCCCGGACAGGGGCGGATCAGCCCCAGCATTTT. This encodes CSPRTGADQPQHF.

The chain recombines TRBV5-6 with TRBJ2-3; D may be TRBD2 (6 bases). Germline V lookup: CDR1 SGHDT, CDR2 YYEEEE. V was shortened by 4 bases and J by 10 bases, with 16 bases between the two germline ends. The CDR3 contains 13 residues. CDR3 amino acids: CASSPGAGFSQYF. CDR3 sequence (DNA): TGTGCCAGCAGCCCGGGAGCTGGCTTTTCGCAGTATTTT.

V usage is TRBV5-4 and J usage is TRBJ2-5; D may be TRBD2 (6 bases). V lost 4 bases and J 2 bases, leaving 12 bases between the germline ends. The V gene's germline CDR1 is SGHNT and CDR2 YYREEE (reference sequence). This CDR3 contains 14 residues. CDR3 DNA: TGTGCCAGCAGCCTTCGACTAGATCAAGAGACCCAGTACTTC. Protein sequence: CASSLRLDQETQYF.

The V call is TRBV5-1, the J call TRBJ1-2, with TRBD1 as a possible D gene (6 bases). CDR1 and CDR2 from the germline V gene are SGHRS and YFSETQ. V was clipped by 4 bases and J by 0 bases, with 16 bases between them. This CDR3 is built from 16 residues. CDR3 sequence reads: CASSPEGDPANYGYTF. The CDR3 DNA is TGCGCCAGCAGCCCTGAGGGGGACCCAGCTAACTATGGCTACACCTTC.

CDR3 DNA sequence: TGTGCCAGCAGCCCCCAAGCGGGGGGGCCTTTGGAGACCCAGTACTTC. It is translated as CASSPQAGGPLETQYF. The chain carries TRBV9 and TRBJ2-5; 10 positions match TRBD2. CDR1 is SGDLS, CDR2 YYNGEE, per germline. J gave up 5 bases and V 4 bases, and 11 bases lay outside the gene matches. The CDR3 is 16 residues long.

The table lists this clone with a count of one. V gene TRBV14 combines with J gene TRBJ2-4, with D possibly matching TRBD2 (6 bases). The ends were cut back, 0 bases at V and 7 bases at J, with 13 bases in the middle. Germline CDR1 and CDR2: SGHDN and FVKESK. The CDR3 runs 15 residues. Here the CDR3 reads CASSQDGGGKNIQYF. CDR3 bases: TGTGCCAGCAGCCAAGACGGGGGTGGGAAGAACATTCAGTACTTC. The full variable domain, completed using reference TRBV14 and TRBJ2-4, is EAGVTQFPSHSVIEKGQTVTLRCDPISGHDNLYWYRRVMGKEIKFLLHFVKESKQDESGMPNNRFLAERTGGTYSTLKVQPAELEDSGVYFCASSQDGGGKNIQYFGAGTRLSVL.

This chain joins TRBV6-5 and TRBJ2-7; D is possibly TRBD1 (5 bases). The CDR3 is made up of 12 amino acids. V was clipped by 10 bases and J by 1 base, with 11 bases between them. CDR1 MNHEY and CDR2 SVGAGI come from the germline V gene. The CDR3 bases are TGTGCCATAGGGGAAAGTTCCTACGAGCAGTACTTC. This translates into CAIGESSYEQYF.